One sample yielded the 9 T cell receptor beta chains listed below, sequenced in a study of TET2 disruption in CD19-targeted CAR T cells. Some clones are missing from TCRdb's copy, which holds only in-frame ones; the method was immunoSEQ multiplex PCR. This table holds over 75 clones. Treatment given: autologous CTL019 cells: CD19 CAR with 4-1BB and CD3 zeta domains. The input for sequencing was CD8+ T cells sorted from blood, taken from a patient treated with CD19 CAR T cells. All receptors come from a man between 65 and 85 years old with chronic lymphocytic leukemia.

A remark on this clone: The read ends 3 residues early relative to the CDR3; the germline J gene fills the gap. V is TRBV5-1 and J is TRBJ1-2, with no clear D. V lost 3 bases, J lost 3 bases, and 24 bases lay in between. This CDR3 comprises 18 residues. Germline V CDR1 and CDR2: SGHRS, YFSETQ. The CDR3 sequence: CASSSDGSGRGSDYGYTF. The covered CDR3 bases are TGCGCCAGCAGCTCGGACGGTTCGGGCCGGGGATCGGACTATGGC.

Concerning this clone itself: The read terminates 3 residues ahead of where the CDR3 ends, so the germline J gene completes it. The chain carries TRBV12-3 or TRBV12-4 and TRBJ2-2, with D hard to call. Trimming shortened V by 5 bases and J by 3 bases, and 7 bases separated the two germline ends. CDR3 length equals 13 residues. CDR3 DNA (partial): TGTGCCAGCAGTCTGACTCACACCGGGGAG. Translated: CASSLTHTGE. In full, the CDR3 reads CASSLTHTGELFF.

About this clone: One end of the junction is discordant with germline, which a read error may explain. The read stops 3 residues short of the end of the CDR3; the missing end is completed from the germline J gene. This sequence joins TRBV4-2 and TRBJ1-2; 9 bases agree with TRBD1. CDR1 is LGHNA, CDR2 YNFKEQ, per germline. This CDR3 has 18 residues. The sequenced CDR3 bases are TGCGCCAGCAGCTGGGACGGTTCGGGACAGGGATCGGACTATGGC. Translation gives CASSWDGSGQGSDYG. The entire CDR3 protein reads CASSWDGSGQGSDYGYTF.

Concerning this clone: The read gets to within 3 residues of the CDR3 end, and the germline J gene fills in the rest. V usage is TRBV7-3 and J usage is TRBJ1-1; tentatively, D is TRBD1 (5 bases). CDR3 size: 13 residues. In germline, CDR1 is SGHTA, CDR2 FQGTGA. Trimming removed 4 bases from V and 2 bases from J, with 8 bases in between. The CDR3 bases that were read are TGTGCCAGCAGCTATACAGGCAACACTGAA. Translating gives CASSYTGNTE. From start to end, the CDR3 is CASSYTGNTEAFF.

About this clone itself: The CDR3 goes on 3 residues after the read ends, and that part is filled in from the germline J gene. The gene calls are TRBV5-1 and TRBJ1-2; 9 nucleotides match TRBD1. The CDR3 extends over 18 amino acids. Germline trimming cut 7 bases from V and 4 bases from J; bases unmatched to any gene: 20. Germline-derived CDR1 and CDR2 are SGHRS and YFSETQ. The CDR3 is CASGLDGSGQGSGYGYTF. Partial CDR3 DNA: TGCGCCAGCGGCCTGGACGGTTCGGGACAGGGATCGGGCTATGGC.

CDR3 DNA, as far as it was read: TGTGCCAGCAGCAGTGGGGGCCTGCCTTCACCC. This encodes CASSSGGLPSP. The whole CDR3 protein reads CASSSGGLPSPLHF. The V call is TRBV7-9, the J call TRBJ1-6; weak D call: TRBD1 (6 bases). The read ends 3 residues before the CDR3 terminus; that terminus is restored from the germline J gene. The V end lost 5 bases, the J end lost 9 bases, and 14 bases lay between the germline ends. The CDR3 sequence is 14 residues long. CDR1 and CDR2 from the germline V gene are SEHNR and FQNEAQ (reference sequence).

Details on this clone: Read sequence stops 3 residues before the CDR3 end, and the germline J gene provides the missing end. This sample also contains other DNA sequences that code for the same CDR3. The rearrangement joins TRBV11-2 to TRBJ1-6; perhaps TRBD1 as D (6 bases). Per germline, CDR1 SGHAT and CDR2 FQNNGV. The CDR3 loop spans 12 amino acids. CDR3 sequence: CASSLDGGSLHF. CDR3 bases read: TGTGCCAGCAGCTTAGATGGGGGCTCC.

With respect to this clone: The read halts 3 residues ahead of the CDR3 end, with the missing end drawn from the germline J gene. This sequence joins TRBV5-1 and TRBJ1-2, with TRBD1 matching over 9 bases. Germline-derived CDR1 and CDR2 are SGHRS and YFSETQ. The CDR3 totals 18 residues. V shed 10 bases and J 3 bases; nucleotides not matched to a gene: 22. CDR3 DNA, as far as it was read: TGCGCCGGCAACTTGGACGGTCCGGGACAGGGATCGGACTATGGC. Protein sequence: CAGNLDGPGQGSDYG. The complete CDR3 sequence is CAGNLDGPGQGSDYGYTF.

On this clone: The read ends 3 residues early relative to the CDR3; the germline J gene fills the gap. This chain links TRBV6-1 with TRBJ1-5; D is perhaps TRBD1 (5 bases). CDR1 MNHNS and CDR2 SASEGT come from the germline V gene. This CDR3 spans 18 amino acids. Here the CDR3 reads CASSEAGWGTSGGDPQHF. The DNA read from the CDR3 is TGTGCCAGCAGTGAAGCAGGGTGGGGGACTAGCGGGGGAGATCCC.